This TCR beta chain is from a study of T-cell reconstitution after alpha-beta-depleted transplantation in children. Germline CDR1 and CDR2: ENHRY and SYGVKD. The CDR3 length is 14 residues. Trimming removed 3 bases from V and 5 bases from J, with 10 bases in between. The library targeted TCRbeta and was prepared with unique molecular identifiers. TCRdb fed the PCR reads into MiXCR, producing one record per CDR3 protein. The sample yields about 340,000 distinct CDR3 sequences, 10% to 15% seen once. The table lists this clonotype with many counts. The sequence was collected from a human donor who donated a stem cell graft to a child with Fanconi anemia. The chain joins TRBV10-3 to TRBJ2-2; a possible D gene is TRBD2 (5 bases). The material was PBMCs, obtained from the stem cell graft. The CDR3 nucleotides are TGTGCCATCAGTGACCGGGGAGCAACCGGGGAGCTGTTTTTT. Translating gives CAISDRGATGELFF.